This T cell receptor beta chain was observed in a study of control samples from healthy donors and cancer patients. Per the germline V gene, CDR1 is DFQATT and CDR2 is SNEGSKA (reference sequence). Deletions cut 3 bases from V and 10 bases from J, with 9 bases between. The CDR3 consists of 10 residues. Sequencing used immunoSEQ multiplex PCR; TCRdb keeps in-frame clones, though not all of them. The sample lists 200,000 or so clones, 90% to 95% seen once, with approximately 1.5% in the top ten. Sequencing was performed on blood. The chain links TRBV20-1 to TRBJ1-1; D remains ambiguous. The clonotype was recovered from a man in his fifties in good health. CDR3 nucleotides: TGCAGTGCTAGGATCAACGGAGCTTTCTTT. This codes for CSARINGAFF.